This TCR beta chain was sequenced in a study of T cell responses to AZD1222 COVID-19 vaccine. This clone was recorded only once. Trimming left V 6 bases short and J 0 bases short, with 11 bases between. This CDR3 is built from 14 residues. CDR1 is MNHEY, CDR2 SVGAGI, per germline. Clones were read by immunoSEQ multiplex PCR, and TCRdb kept only the in-frame ones, dropping some. The sample shows under 200,000 clones, just over 90% of them seen only once. The J gene is TRBJ1-2, the V gene TRBV6-5; unclear D gene. The sequence came from an adult who received the MenACWY meningococcal vaccine as a control. The sample was peripheral blood, taken 28 days after the second dose of the MenACWY control vaccine. CDR3 loop: CASSREPSNYGYTF. In DNA, the CDR3 is TGTGCCAGCAGCCGCGAACCTTCTAACTATGGCTACACCTTC.